This entry describes one TCR beta chain. What it recognizes is unknown. Primers for the PCR totalled 60 Vbeta and 13 Jbeta. The assay was immunoSEQ multiplex PCR, and TCRdb's table has in-frame clones only and misses some. The sample carries some 100,000 clones, around four fifths recorded once. This sample stems from a study of cytomegalovirus exposure and HLA in healthy donors. Overall study results and limits: Indistinguishability led to the exclusion of some V segments, TRBV6-2 and TRBV6-3 included.

The CDR3 consists of 14 residues. Germline CDR1 and CDR2: KGHSH and LQKENI. V lost 6 bases and J lost 0, with 11 bases in between. Sequencing was performed on PBMCs. The source of this sequence is a woman aged 45-65 years in good health and CMV-seropositive. The chain couples TRBV18 to TRBJ1-1; tentative D call: TRBD1 (5 bases). Written as DNA, the CDR3 is TGTGCCAGCTCCCGGGCAGGGCTGAACACTGAAGCTTTCTTT. Its protein product is CASSRAGLNTEAFF.